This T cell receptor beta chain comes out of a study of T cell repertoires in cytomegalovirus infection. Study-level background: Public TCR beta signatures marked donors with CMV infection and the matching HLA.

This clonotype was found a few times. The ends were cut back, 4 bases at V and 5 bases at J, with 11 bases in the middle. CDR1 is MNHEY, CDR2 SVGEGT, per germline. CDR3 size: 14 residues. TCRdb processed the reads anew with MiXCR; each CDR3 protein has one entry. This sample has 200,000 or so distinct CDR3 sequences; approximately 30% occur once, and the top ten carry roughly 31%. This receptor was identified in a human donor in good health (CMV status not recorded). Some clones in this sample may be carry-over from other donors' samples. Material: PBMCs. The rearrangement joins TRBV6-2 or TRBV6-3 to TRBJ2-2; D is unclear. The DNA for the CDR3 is TGTGCCAGCAGTTGGGGATATGGGACCGGGGAGCTGTTTTTT. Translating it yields CASSWGYGTGELFF.